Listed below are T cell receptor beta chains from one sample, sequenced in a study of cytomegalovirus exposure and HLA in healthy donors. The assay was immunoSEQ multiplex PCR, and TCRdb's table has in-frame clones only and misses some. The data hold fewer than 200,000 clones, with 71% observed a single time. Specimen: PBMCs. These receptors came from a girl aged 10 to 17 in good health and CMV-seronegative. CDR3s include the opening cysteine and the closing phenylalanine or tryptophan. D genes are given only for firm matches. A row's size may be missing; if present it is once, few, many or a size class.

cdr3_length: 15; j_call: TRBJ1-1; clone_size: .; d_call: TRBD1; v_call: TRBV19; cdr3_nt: TGTGCCAGTAGTGCGGACAGGGCTTCGAACACTGAAGCTTTCTTT; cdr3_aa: CASSADRASNTEAFF
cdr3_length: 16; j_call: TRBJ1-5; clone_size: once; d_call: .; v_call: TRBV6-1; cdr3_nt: TGTGCCAGCAGTGAAGGGGCAGGTTGGCGCAATCAGCCCCAGCATTTT; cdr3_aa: CASSEGAGWRNQPQHF
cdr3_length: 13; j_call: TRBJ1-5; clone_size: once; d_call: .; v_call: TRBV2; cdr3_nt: TGTGCCAGCAGTGATGGGGGGGGGCAGCCCCAGCATTTT; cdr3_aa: CASSDGGGQPQHF
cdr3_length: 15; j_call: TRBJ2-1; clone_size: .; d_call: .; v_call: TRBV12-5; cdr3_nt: TGTGCTAGTGGTCTTCTTGCAGGAACCTACAATGAGCAGTTCTTC; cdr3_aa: CASGLLAGTYNEQFF
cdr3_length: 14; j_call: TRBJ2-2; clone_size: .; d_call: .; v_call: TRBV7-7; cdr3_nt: TGTGCTAGCAGGGCAGGGGCGAACACCGGGGAGCTGTTTTTT; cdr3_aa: CASRAGANTGELFF
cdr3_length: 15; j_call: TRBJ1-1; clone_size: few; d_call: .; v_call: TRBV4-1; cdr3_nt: TGCGCCAGCAGCCAAGATGAGGGAAAGTTCACTGAAGCTTTCTTT; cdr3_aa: CASSQDEGKFTEAFF
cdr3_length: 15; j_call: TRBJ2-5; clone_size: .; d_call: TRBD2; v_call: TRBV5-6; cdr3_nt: TGTGCCAGCAGCCTACTAGCGGGCATCTTGGAGACCCAGTACTTC; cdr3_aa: CASSLLAGILETQYF
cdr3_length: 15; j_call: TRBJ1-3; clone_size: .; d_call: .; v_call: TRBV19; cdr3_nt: TGTGCCAGTAGCCAGACAGCCATATTCGGAAACACCATATATTTT; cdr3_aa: CASSQTAIFGNTIYF
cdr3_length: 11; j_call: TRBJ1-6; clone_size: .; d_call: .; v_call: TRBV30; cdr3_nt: TGTGCCTGGAGTGTACCCGGAGCCCTCCACTTT; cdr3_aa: CAWSVPGALHF
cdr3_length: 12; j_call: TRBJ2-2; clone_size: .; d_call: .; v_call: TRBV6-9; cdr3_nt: TGTGCCAGCAGTTATCGGGCCGGGGAGCTGTTTTTT; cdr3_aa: CASSYRAGELFF
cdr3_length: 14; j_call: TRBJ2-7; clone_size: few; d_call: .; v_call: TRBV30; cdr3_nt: TGTGCCTGGAGTGTACCGGGGTGGCGCGGCGAGCAGTACTTC; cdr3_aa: CAWSVPGWRGEQYF
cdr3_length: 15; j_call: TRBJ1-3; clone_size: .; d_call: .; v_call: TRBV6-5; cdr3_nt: TGTGCCAGCAGTCCCCTGATAACAGGGGGAAACACCATATATTTT; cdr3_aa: CASSPLITGGNTIYF
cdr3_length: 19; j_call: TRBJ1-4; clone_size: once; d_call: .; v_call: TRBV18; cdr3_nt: TGTGCCAGCTCACTAAACACGGAGATCTCAACAAAACGAGGGGAAAAACTGTTTTTT; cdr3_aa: CASSLNTEISTKRGEKLFF
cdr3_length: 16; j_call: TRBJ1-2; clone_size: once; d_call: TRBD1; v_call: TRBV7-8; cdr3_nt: TGTGCCAGCAGCCCAGGGACAGATCGTTTTGTATATGGCTACACCTTC; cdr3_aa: CASSPGTDRFVYGYTF
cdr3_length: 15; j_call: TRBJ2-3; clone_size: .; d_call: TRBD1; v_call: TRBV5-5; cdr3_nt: TGTGCCAGCAGCTGGGGGACAGGGAGAACAGATACGCAGTATTTT; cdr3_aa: CASSWGTGRTDTQYF
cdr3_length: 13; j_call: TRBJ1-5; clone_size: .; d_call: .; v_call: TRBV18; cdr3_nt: TGTGCCAGCTCACCACCGAGGGGGCAGCCCCAGCATTTT; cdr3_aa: CASSPPRGQPQHF
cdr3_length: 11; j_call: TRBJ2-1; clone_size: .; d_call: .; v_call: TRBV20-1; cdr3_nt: TGCAGTGCAGAGAATTACAATGAGCAGTTCTTC; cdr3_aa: CSAENYNEQFF
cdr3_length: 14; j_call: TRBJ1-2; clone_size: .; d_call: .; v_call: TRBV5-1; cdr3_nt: TGCGCCAGCAGCTTTAGGCAGCCCGGGTCTGGCTACACCTTC; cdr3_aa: CASSFRQPGSGYTF
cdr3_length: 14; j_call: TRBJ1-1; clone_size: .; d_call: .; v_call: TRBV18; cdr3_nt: TGTGCCAGCTCACCACGACAGGACAACACTGAAGCTTTCTTT; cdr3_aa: CASSPRQDNTEAFF
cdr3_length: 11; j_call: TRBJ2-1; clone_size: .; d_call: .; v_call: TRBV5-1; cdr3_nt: TGCGCCAGCAGCTTAGAGAATGAGCAGTTCTTC; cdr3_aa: CASSLENEQFF
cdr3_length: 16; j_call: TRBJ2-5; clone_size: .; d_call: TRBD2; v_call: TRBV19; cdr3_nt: TGTGCCAGTACGATAAATGAAGCGGGGGGTACGGAGACCCAGTACTTC; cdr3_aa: CASTINEAGGTETQYF
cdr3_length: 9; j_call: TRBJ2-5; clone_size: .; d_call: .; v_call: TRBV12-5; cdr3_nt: TGTGCTAGCGGAGAGACCCAGTACTTC; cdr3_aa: CASGETQYF
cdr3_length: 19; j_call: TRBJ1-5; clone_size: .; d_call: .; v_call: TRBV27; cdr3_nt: TGTGCCAGCAGTGCTTGGCCCCTGGGGGTAACGGCGGGGCCTCAGCCCCAGCATTTT; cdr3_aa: CASSAWPLGVTAGPQPQHF
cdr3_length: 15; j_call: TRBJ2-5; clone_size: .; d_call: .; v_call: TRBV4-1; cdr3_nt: TGCGCCAGCAGCCAAAGGAGAGGTCCCCAAGAGACCCAGTACTTC; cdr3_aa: CASSQRRGPQETQYF
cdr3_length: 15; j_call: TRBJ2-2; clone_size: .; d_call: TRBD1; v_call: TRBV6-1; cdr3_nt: TGTGCCAGCGGAACCGGGACAGCTAACACCGGGGAGCTGTTTTTT; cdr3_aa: CASGTGTANTGELFF
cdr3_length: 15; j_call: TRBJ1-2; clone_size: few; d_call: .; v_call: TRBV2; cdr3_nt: TGTGCCAGCAGTGAAATTCGGGGGGGTAATATTGGCTACACCTTC; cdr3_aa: CASSEIRGGNIGYTF
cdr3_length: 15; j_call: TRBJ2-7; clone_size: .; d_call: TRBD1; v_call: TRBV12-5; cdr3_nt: TGTGCTAGTGGTTTGCTGACAGGGTTACCGCTCGAGCAGTACTTC; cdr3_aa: CASGLLTGLPLEQYF
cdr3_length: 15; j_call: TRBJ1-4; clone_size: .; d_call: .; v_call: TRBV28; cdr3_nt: TGTGCCAGCAGCGCCCCTAGGGGTTCTAATGAAAAACTGTTTTTT; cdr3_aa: CASSAPRGSNEKLFF
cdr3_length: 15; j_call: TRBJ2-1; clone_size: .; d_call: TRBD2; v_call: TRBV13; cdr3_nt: TGTGCCAGCAGCCCTAGCGGGGGGGCCAACAATGAGCAGTTCTTC; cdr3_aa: CASSPSGGANNEQFF
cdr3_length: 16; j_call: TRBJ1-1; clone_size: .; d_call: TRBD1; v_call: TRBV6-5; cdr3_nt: TGTGCCAGCAGTTACTCCCAGACAGGGAGTAACACTGAAGCTTTCTTT; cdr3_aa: CASSYSQTGSNTEAFF
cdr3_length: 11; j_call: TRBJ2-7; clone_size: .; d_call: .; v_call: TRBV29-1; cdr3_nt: TGCAGCGCGCAGGGTAACTACGAGCAGTACTTC; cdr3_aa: CSAQGNYEQYF
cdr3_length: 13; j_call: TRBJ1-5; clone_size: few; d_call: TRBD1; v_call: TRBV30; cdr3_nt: TGTGCCTGGAGTGGGAAGGGGGCCCAGCCCCAGCATTTT; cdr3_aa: CAWSGKGAQPQHF
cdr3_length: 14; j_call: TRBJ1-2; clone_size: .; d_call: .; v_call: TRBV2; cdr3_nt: TGTGCCAGCAGTGAGGAGGAGATTTACTATGGCTACACCTTC; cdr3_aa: CASSEEEIYYGYTF
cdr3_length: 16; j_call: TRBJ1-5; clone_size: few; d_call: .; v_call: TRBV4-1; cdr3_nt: TGCGCCAGCAGCCAAGATTCCAGTTATAGCAATCAGCCCCAGCATTTT; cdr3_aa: CASSQDSSYSNQPQHF
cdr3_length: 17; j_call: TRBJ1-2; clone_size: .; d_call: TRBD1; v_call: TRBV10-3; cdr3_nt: TGTGCCATCAGTCCGACAGGGAAGGTCGGTGAGAACTATGGCTACACCTTC; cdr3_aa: CAISPTGKVGENYGYTF
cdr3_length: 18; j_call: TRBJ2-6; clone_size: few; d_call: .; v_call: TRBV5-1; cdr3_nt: TGCGCCAGCAGGTTTAGCGCCCCGGGCTATTCTGGGGCCAACGTCCTGACTTTC; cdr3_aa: CASRFSAPGYSGANVLTF
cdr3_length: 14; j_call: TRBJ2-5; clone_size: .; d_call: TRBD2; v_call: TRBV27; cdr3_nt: TGTGCCAGCAGTTTATCGGCAGCGGGGGCGACCCAGTACTTC; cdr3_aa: CASSLSAAGATQYF
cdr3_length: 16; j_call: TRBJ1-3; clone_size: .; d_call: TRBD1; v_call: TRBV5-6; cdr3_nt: TGTGCCAGCAGCTTGGGACAGGGGGCAACTGGAAACACCATATATTTT; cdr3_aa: CASSLGQGATGNTIYF
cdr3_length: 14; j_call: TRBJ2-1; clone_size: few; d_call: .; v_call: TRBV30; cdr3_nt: TGTGCCTGGAACCCCGAGGGGACTTACAATGAGCAGTTCTTC; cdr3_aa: CAWNPEGTYNEQFF
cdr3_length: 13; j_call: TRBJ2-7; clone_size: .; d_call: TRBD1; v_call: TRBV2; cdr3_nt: TGTGCCAGCAGGCCGGGACAGAACTACGAGCAGTACTTC; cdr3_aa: CASRPGQNYEQYF
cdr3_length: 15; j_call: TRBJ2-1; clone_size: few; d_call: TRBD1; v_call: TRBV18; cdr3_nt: TGTGCCAGCTCACCGGGACAGGGTTTAGTCCATGAGCAGTTCTTC; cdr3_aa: CASSPGQGLVHEQFF
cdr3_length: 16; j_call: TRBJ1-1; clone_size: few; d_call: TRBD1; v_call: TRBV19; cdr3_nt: TGTGCCAGTAGTCTGAACAGGGGAGTAATCAACACTGAAGCTTTCTTT; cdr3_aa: CASSLNRGVINTEAFF
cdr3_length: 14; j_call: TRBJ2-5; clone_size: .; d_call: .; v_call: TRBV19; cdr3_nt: TGTGCCAGTAGTATAGGGCTTTGGGAGGAGACCCAGTACTTC; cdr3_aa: CASSIGLWEETQYF
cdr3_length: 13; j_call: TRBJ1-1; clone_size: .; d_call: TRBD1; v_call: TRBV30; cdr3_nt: TGTGCCTGGATGGACAGGATGAACACTGAAGCTTTCTTT; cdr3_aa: CAWMDRMNTEAFF
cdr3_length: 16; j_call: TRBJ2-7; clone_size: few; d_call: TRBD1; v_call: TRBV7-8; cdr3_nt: TGTGCCAGCAGCTTCTCTATGAGGCAGGGGGCAAGGGAGCAGTACTTC; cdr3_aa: CASSFSMRQGAREQYF
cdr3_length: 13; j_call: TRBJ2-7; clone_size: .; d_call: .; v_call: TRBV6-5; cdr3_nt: TGTGCCGGGGCGGACGGCCTAGGCTACGAGCAGTACTTC; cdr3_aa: CAGADGLGYEQYF
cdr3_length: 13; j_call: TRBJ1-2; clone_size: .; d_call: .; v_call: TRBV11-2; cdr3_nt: TGTGCCAGCAGCCTCTCGGCAGGGTATGGCTACACCTTC; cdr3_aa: CASSLSAGYGYTF
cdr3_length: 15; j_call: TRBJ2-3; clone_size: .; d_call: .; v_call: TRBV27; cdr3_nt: TGTGCCAGCAGTTTAGCTAGCCGAGGAAAAGATACGCAGTATTTT; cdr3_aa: CASSLASRGKDTQYF
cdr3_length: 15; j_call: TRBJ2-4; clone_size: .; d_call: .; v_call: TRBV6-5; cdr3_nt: TGTGCCAGCAGCCCCCCAGGACGGGAGAGGGACATTCAGTACTTC; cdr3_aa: CASSPPGRERDIQYF
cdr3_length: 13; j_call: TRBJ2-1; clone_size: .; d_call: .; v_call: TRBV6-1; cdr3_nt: TGTGCCAGCAGGGAGGCGTACAACAATGAGCAGTTCTTC; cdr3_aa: CASREAYNNEQFF
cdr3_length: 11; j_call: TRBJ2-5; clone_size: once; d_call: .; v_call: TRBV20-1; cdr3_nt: TGCAGTGCTAGACAACAAGAGACCCAGTACTTC; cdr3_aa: CSARQQETQYF
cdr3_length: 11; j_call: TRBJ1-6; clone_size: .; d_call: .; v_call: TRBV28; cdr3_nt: TGTGCCAGCAGGCAGGGTTCACCCCTCCACTTT; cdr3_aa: CASRQGSPLHF
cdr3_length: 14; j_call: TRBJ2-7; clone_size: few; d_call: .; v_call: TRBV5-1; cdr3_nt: TGCGCCAGCAGCCCGGGACTTCCGACCTACGAGCAGTACTTC; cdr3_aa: CASSPGLPTYEQYF
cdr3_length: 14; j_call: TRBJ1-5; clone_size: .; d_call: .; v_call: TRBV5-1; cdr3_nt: TGCGCCAGCAGCCTTGGAACAGGCAATCAGCCCCAGCATTTT; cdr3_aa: CASSLGTGNQPQHF